Below, 24 T cell receptor beta chains from the same sample are listed, as sequenced in a study of breast tumors, draining lymph nodes, adjacent tissues. Axillary draining lymph nodes of breast cancer patients supplied the node samples. TCRdb fed the multiplex PCR reads into MiXCR, producing one record per CDR3 protein. The sample has 200,000 to 300,000 distinct CDR3 sequences, around 31% seen once. Source material: axillary lymph node tissue. These receptors came from a female donor with breast cancer. Some clones in this sample may be carry-over from other donors' samples.

Comment on this clonotype: At one end the junction does not follow the germline gene, possibly because of a read error. This chain joins TRBV18 and TRBJ1-2; D not certain. Germline V CDR1 and CDR2: KGHSH, LQKENI. This CDR3 spans 13 amino acids. The DNA for the CDR3 is TGTGCCAGCTCACTTCCCGGGAACTTTGGCTACACCTTC. Translated, it gives CASSLPGNFGYTF.

This clonotype appeared a few times. Just one base apart from a much larger clone, this may be a read error. This chain uses TRBV12-3 or TRBV12-4 with TRBJ1-6; D may be TRBD1 (5 bases). This CDR3 spans 15 amino acids. The V gene lost 3 bases and the J gene lost 7 bases, with 13 bases spanning the gap. CDR3 in DNA: TGTGCCAGCAGTTTCGGGGGGAAGTTAAATTCACCCCTCCACTTT. It encodes CASSFGGKLNSPLHF.

The J gene is TRBJ2-2, the V gene TRBV20-1; 9 nucleotides line up with TRBD2. After removal of 3 bases from V and 4 bases from J, the junction contained 9 bases not matched to a gene. Germline values: CDR1 DFQATT, CDR2 SNEGSKA (reference sequence). CDR3 length equals 16 residues. CDR3 DNA: TGCAGTGCTAGGGTAGCGGGAGTGGGAACCACCGGGGAGCTGTTTTTT. Translating it yields CSARVAGVGTTGELFF.

This clonotype was counted once. This chain uses TRBV7-9 with TRBJ1-4; D call uncertain. The ends were cut back, 5 bases at V and 10 bases at J, with 14 bases in the middle. CDR3 size: 13 residues. Germline V gene sequence: CDR1 SEHNR, CDR2 FQNEAQ (reference sequence). The CDR3 nucleotides are TGTGCCAGCAGCCGAGAGGGCGGTGGAAAACTGTTTTTT. It is translated as CASSREGGGKLFF.

This clonotype was found once. A much larger clonotype is one base distant, so this may be a read error. The J gene is TRBJ2-7, the V gene TRBV6-5, with D tentatively TRBD1 (6 bases). The germline CDR1 and CDR2 sequences are MNHEY and SVGAGI. This CDR3 contains 14 residues. V was cut by 6 bases and J by 3 bases, with 15 bases left in between. CDR3 DNA: TGTGCCAGCAGCCCGAGACAGGCGTACTACGAGCAGTACTTC. This codes for CASSPRQAYYEQYF.

This chain links TRBV6-5 with TRBJ1-2; 8 positions agree with TRBD1. From germline, CDR1 is MNHEY and CDR2 SVGAGI. V was pared by 4 bases and J by 3 bases, with 10 bases of the junction left unmatched. CDR3 length: 16 amino acids. CDR3 coding DNA: TGTGCCAGCAGTTCCTCGACAGGACAGGGACACTATGGCTACACCTTC. It yields the protein CASSSSTGQGHYGYTF.

This clonotype has just a few counts. Being one base from a much bigger clone, this may be a read error. The chain joins TRBV12-3 or TRBV12-4 to TRBJ2-3, with a tentative D call TRBD2 (5 bases). Trimming took 6 bases from V and 0 from J, leaving 16 bases between them. The CDR3 is made up of 16 amino acids. The CDR3, as DNA: TGTGCCAGCAGGAGCTTTGTAGCGTCTAGCACAGATACGCAGTATTTT. Translating gives CASRSFVASSTDTQYF.

The sample holds many counts of this clonotype. A read error may explain this, as a much larger clone is one base away. The conserved phenylalanine or tryptophan is not found at the CDR3 terminus, so this likely reflects a read error. The rearrangement uses TRBV25-1 and TRBJ1-6; the D is unclear. The ends were cut back, 1 base at V and 9 bases at J, with 16 bases in the middle. The V gene's germline CDR1 is MGHDK and CDR2 SYGVNS. The CDR3 has 16 residues. In DNA form, the CDR3 reads TGTGCCAGCAGTGAATTGTTTGGAGGAATGGGTTCACCCCTCCACTCT. It is translated as CASSELFGGMGSPLHS.

This clonotype was counted once. V is TRBV10-3 and J is TRBJ2-1, with 7 bases lining up with TRBD1. The CDR3 runs to 15 residues. Germline V CDR1 and CDR2: ENHRY, SYGVKD. Losses at the gene ends were 2 bases for V and 4 bases for J; bases not matched to a gene: 5. In DNA form, the CDR3 reads TGTGCCATCAGTGAGGGACAGGAAGGGTACAATGAGCAGTTCTTC. This sequence encodes CAISEGQEGYNEQFF.

Ten or more counts support this clonotype. The CDR3 DNA follows: TGCAGCGTTGGGGGGCGAAACGGGTACAATGAGCAGTTCTTC. Protein: CSVGGRNGYNEQFF. The rearrangement uses TRBV29-1 and TRBJ2-1; possible D gene TRBD1, 6 bases. Trimming cost V 4 bases and J 4 bases, with 14 bases left between them. The length of the CDR3 is 14 residues. From germline, CDR1 is SQVTM and CDR2 ANQGSEA.

Regarding this clonotype: A much larger clone lies a single base off, so this may be a read error. The chain has TRBV11-1 and TRBJ2-7, with TRBD1 matching 9 bases. Germline CDR1 SGHAT, CDR2 FQDESV (reference sequence). CDR3 length equals 15 residues. CDR3 region: CASSLSTGGTYEQCF. CDR3 nucleotides: TGTGCCAGCAGCTTATCGACAGGGGGTACCTACGAGCAGTGCTTC.

This clonotype was detected ten times or more. J is TRBJ2-3 and V is TRBV25-1; TRBD2 matches at 8 bases. V lost 7 bases, J lost 8 bases, and 5 bases stayed unmatched. Per germline, CDR1 MGHDK and CDR2 SYGVNS. The CDR3 contains 12 residues. DNA for the CDR3: TGTGCCAGCACCCTAGCGGGTACTACGCAGTATTTT. It encodes CASTLAGTTQYF.

The chain combines TRBV20-1 with TRBJ2-7; weak D call: TRBD2 (11 bases). The CDR3 is made up of 18 amino acids. In germline, CDR1 is DFQATT, CDR2 SNEGSKA (reference sequence). Between the trimmed V and J ends, which lost 5 bases and 1 base, there was a span of 27 bases. CDR3 amino acids: CSAGDRGPTSGSSYEQYF. In DNA, the CDR3 is TGCAGTGCTGGGGACAGGGGCCCCACTAGCGGGAGTTCCTACGAGCAGTACTTC.

The V call is TRBV18, the J call TRBJ2-1; TRBD1 aligns across 7 bases. The CDR3 covers 15 residues. The V segment lost 4 bases and the J segment 1 base; nucleotides outside the gene matches: 4. The V gene's germline CDR1 is KGHSH and CDR2 LQKENI. The CDR3 DNA sequence: TGTGCCAGCTCACTCGGGACAGAGTCCTACAATGAGCAGTTCTTC. This translates into CASSLGTESYNEQFF.

This clonotype was seen repeatedly, ten times or more. This chain uses TRBV15 with TRBJ1-5; D unclear. Trimming removed 8 bases at V and 4 bases at J, with 9 bases between. Germline V CDR1 and CDR2: LNHNV, YYDKDF (reference sequence). This CDR3 comprises 12 residues. The CDR3 bases are TGTGCCACCGGAAGGGCGAATCAGCCCCAGCATTTT. Its translation is CATGRANQPQHF.

This clonotype came up many times. This chain uses TRBV20-1 with TRBJ2-1, with a tentative D call TRBD2 (5 bases). The CDR3 has 11 residues. The germline CDR1 and CDR2 sequences are DFQATT and SNEGSKA (reference sequence). The V and J ends lost 3 bases and 9 bases respectively, with 9 bases between them. The CDR3 sequence: CSASPGSEQFF. The CDR3 DNA reads as TGCAGTGCTAGTCCGGGATCTGAGCAGTTCTTC.

This clonotype was observed at least ten times. This chain joins TRBV7-9 and TRBJ1-3, with 7 bases that match TRBD1. With 7 bases clipped from V and 0 bases from J, the junction kept 21 bases outside the gene matches. There are 20 residues in the CDR3. Germline loops: CDR1 SEHNR, CDR2 FQNEAQ (reference sequence). CDR3 protein: CASKYSGTDQDRNSGNTIYF. The CDR3 DNA sequence: TGTGCCAGCAAATATTCAGGGACAGACCAAGACCGAAACTCTGGAAACACCATATATTTT.

The J gene is TRBJ2-1, the V gene TRBV4-2; D perhaps matches TRBD2 (6 bases). CDR3 length equals 15 residues. CDR1 and CDR2 (germline): LGHNA, YNFKEQ. Trimming removed 4 bases from V and 6 bases from J, with 16 bases in between. Here the CDR3 reads CASSRDSGAGNEQFF. CDR3 DNA sequence: TGTGCCAGCAGCCGAGATTCGGGAGCTGGCAATGAGCAGTTCTTC.

This clonotype showed up many times. The rearrangement uses TRBV2 and TRBJ2-1, with TRBD2 matching 12 bases. This CDR3 is built from 14 residues. The germline gives CDR1 SNHLY, CDR2 FYNNEI. The J segment lost 10 bases and the V segment lost 6 bases, leaving 7 bases of the junction unmatched. This CDR3 is CASRRTSGVDEQFF. CDR3 coding DNA: TGTGCCAGCAGGAGGACTAGCGGGGTAGACGAGCAGTTCTTC.

The chain couples TRBV20-1 to TRBJ2-3; 12 bases are shared with TRBD2. Germline V gene data show CDR1 as DFQATT and CDR2 as SNEGSKA (reference sequence). The CDR3 contains 17 residues. Trimming at V came to 3 bases and at J to 11 bases, leaving 18 bases not matched to a gene. The CDR3 DNA sequence: TGCAGTGCTAGGGACCCACAGGGACTAGCGGGTCACAATGAGCAGTATTTT. Translated: CSARDPQGLAGHNEQYF.

Many counts were recorded for this clonotype. The rearrangement links TRBV5-4 to TRBJ2-1, with D maybe TRBD2 (6 bases). Germline CDR1 SGHNT, CDR2 YYREEE (reference sequence). V gave up 1 base and J gave up 4 bases, with 12 bases separating them. The CDR3 length is 15 residues. The DNA for the CDR3 is TGTGCCAGCAGCTTGCCGGGAGTTAAATACAATGAGCAGTTCTTC. Translation gives CASSLPGVKYNEQFF.

This clonotype was counted many times. The genes are TRBV5-1 and TRBJ1-2, with a possible D match to TRBD1 (6 bases). With 0 bases removed from V and 2 bases from J, the gap between germline ends came to 11 bases. CDR1 and CDR2 from the germline V gene are SGHRS and YFSETQ. CDR3 size: 15 residues. The DNA for the CDR3 is TGCGCCAGCAGCTTGGGTTCAGGGGCCAACTATGGCTACACCTTC. Translation gives CASSLGSGANYGYTF.

Concerning this clonotype: This may be a read error, as it is one base from a much larger clone. V is TRBV20-1 and J is TRBJ2-1; D remains unclear. Germline V gene data show CDR1 as DFQATT and CDR2 as SNEGSKA (reference sequence). CDR3 size: 13 residues. CDR3 sequence (DNA): TGCAGTGCTAGATTATCATCCTACAATGCGCAGTTCTTC. Translating gives CSARLSSYNAQFF.

This clonotype was detected many times. This chain connects TRBV3-1 to TRBJ1-6, with D maybe TRBD1 (5 bases). V dropped 8 bases and J dropped 9 bases, with 11 bases sitting between them. CDR3 size: 12 residues. Germline loops: CDR1 LGHDT, CDR2 YNNKEL (reference sequence). The CDR3 nucleotides read TGTGCCAGCTCCCAGGGCCCTTCACCCCTCCACTTT. Its protein is CASSQGPSPLHF.